The next 11 T cell receptor beta chains were all read from a single sample in a study of identical twins. From the 5' RACE reads, TCRdb called clonotypes with MiXCR, one entry per CDR3 protein. The data show 1,800,000 or so distinct CDR3 sequences, less than 35% seen once. The sample was cord blood. All receptors derive from a newborn girl in good health.

The CDR3 is CSATIGDYGYTF. The CDR3, as DNA: TGCAGTGCTACGATCGGGGACTATGGCTACACCTTC. The chain has TRBV20-1 and TRBJ1-2, with D unresolved. Germline assignment: CDR1 DFQATT and CDR2 SNEGSKA (reference sequence). Trimming stripped 4 bases from V and 3 bases from J, with 9 bases between. The CDR3 has 12 amino acids.

V usage is TRBV12-3 or TRBV12-4 and J usage is TRBJ2-7; D is possibly TRBD1 (6 bases). This CDR3 is built from 15 residues. Trimming left V 3 bases short and J 2 bases short, with 14 bases between. CDR3 region: CASSFGTGWTYEQYF. The CDR3, as DNA: TGTGCCAGCAGTTTCGGCACAGGGTGGACCTACGAGCAGTACTTC.

The chain employs TRBV2 and TRBJ2-5; 10 nucleotides align to TRBD2. Per the germline V gene, CDR1 is SNHLY and CDR2 is FYNNEI. The V segment lost 1 base and the J segment 4 bases; nucleotides outside the gene matches: 3. This CDR3 is 15 amino acids long. The DNA for the CDR3 is TGTGCCAGCAGTGAAGAGCGGGGGGGCCCAGAGACCCAGTACTTC. Amino acids: CASSEERGGPETQYF.

This clonotype was found many times. The chain carries TRBV29-1 and TRBJ2-3, with TRBD2 matching over 9 bases. The germline V gene has CDR1 SQVTM and CDR2 ANQGSEA. With 5 bases clipped from V and 7 bases from J, the junction kept 13 bases outside the gene matches. The CDR3 runs 15 residues. CDR3: CSVRKGREGPNTQYF. The CDR3 DNA sequence: TGCAGCGTTAGGAAGGGGCGGGAGGGCCCGAATACGCAGTATTTT.

The chain combines TRBV21-1 with TRBJ2-5; TRBD1 was called by the table and not checked on the DNA. TRBV21-1 is a listed pseudogene. CDR3 length equals 17 residues. The CDR3 DNA reads as TGTGCCAGCAGATTTCCGACAGGGGGGAAGTACCAAGAGACCCAGTACTTC. It is translated as CASRFPTGGKYQETQYF.

The sample holds a few counts of this clonotype. This chain's CDR3 is CASVSGQGNEKLFF. CDR3 bases: TGTGCCAGTGTCTCGGGACAGGGTAATGAAAAACTGTTTTTT. The chain combines TRBV25-1 with TRBJ1-4, with 9 positions matching TRBD1. Germline CDR1 reads MGHDK; CDR2 reads SYGVNS. The CDR3 runs to 14 residues. After removal of 9 bases from V and 4 bases from J, the junction contained 6 bases not matched to a gene.

This clonotype has a handful of counts. V gene TRBV4-1 combines with J gene TRBJ2-1; D is ambiguous. Germline-derived CDR1 and CDR2 are MGHRA and YSYEKL. The CDR3 contains 12 residues. Trimming took 3 bases from V and 3 from J, leaving 3 bases between them. Here the CDR3 reads CASSHDYNEQFF. In nucleotides, the CDR3 is TGCGCCAGCAGCCACGACTACAATGAGCAGTTCTTC.

The chain links TRBV9 to TRBJ2-1; 9 bases line up with TRBD2. The V gene's germline CDR1 is SGDLS and CDR2 YYNGEE. V shed 0 bases, J shed 8 bases, and the junction held 9 bases outside the gene matches. The CDR3 is 16 residues long. CDR3 bases: TGTGCCAGCAGCGTAGTTCCTAGCGGGGCCTCGGATGAGCAGTTCTTC. Translation gives CASSVVPSGASDEQFF.

This clonotype turned up a few times. The rearrangement links TRBV6-6 to TRBJ1-2; D not certain. Germline V gene sequence: CDR1 MNHNY, CDR2 SVGAGI (reference sequence). V lost 6 bases and J lost 5, with 19 bases in between. The CDR3 is 15 residues long. The CDR3 loop reads CASSLRPFLRYGYTF. The CDR3, as DNA: TGTGCCAGCAGCTTAAGGCCATTCCTTCGGTATGGCTACACCTTC.

The sample holds many counts of this clonotype. The rearrangement joins TRBV29-1 to TRBJ1-5, with D hard to call. Trimming removed 4 bases from V and 2 bases from J, with 9 bases in between. The germline V gene has CDR1 SQVTM and CDR2 ANQGSEA. The CDR3 has 13 amino acids. The CDR3 nucleotides are TGCAGCGTTGGAGAAGGAGGCAATCAGCCCCAGCATTTT. Translation: CSVGEGGNQPQHF.

The chain combines TRBV20-1 with TRBJ2-3; D is possibly TRBD1 (6 bases). CDR1 is DFQATT and CDR2 is SNEGSKA in the germline V gene (reference sequence). V lost 0 bases and J lost 1, with 14 bases in between. The CDR3 consists of 16 residues. CDR3 bases: TGCAGTGCTAGAGAGGGGGCAGGTGGGGGCACAGATACGCAGTATTTT. Protein product: CSAREGAGGGTDTQYF.